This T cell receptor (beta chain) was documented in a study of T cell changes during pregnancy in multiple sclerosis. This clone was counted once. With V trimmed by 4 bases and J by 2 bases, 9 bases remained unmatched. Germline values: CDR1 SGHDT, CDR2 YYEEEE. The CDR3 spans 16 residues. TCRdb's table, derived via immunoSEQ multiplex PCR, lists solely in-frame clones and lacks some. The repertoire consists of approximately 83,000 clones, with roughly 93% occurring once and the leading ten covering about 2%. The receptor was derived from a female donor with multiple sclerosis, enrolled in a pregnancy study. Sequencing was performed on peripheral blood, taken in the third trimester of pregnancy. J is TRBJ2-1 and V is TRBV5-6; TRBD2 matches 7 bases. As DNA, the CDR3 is TGTGCCAGCAGCCATTTGACGGGGGGAACCTACAATGAGCAGTTCTTC. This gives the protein CASSHLTGGTYNEQFF.